Listed here are 25 T cell receptor beta chains from one sample, sequenced in a study of CD8 T cells in ankylosing spondylitis. Their recognized antigens are unknown. Study-level findings and limits: A TCR beta motif made of several highly homologous variants seemed typical of ankylosing spondylitis blood.

TCRdb used MiXCR to reprocess the 5' RACE reads, holding one entry per CDR3 protein. Of approximately 520,000 distinct CDR3 sequences listed, 5.3% are singletons. The sample taken for sequencing was blood, either unsorted or a sorted T cell fraction (not recorded which). These receptors were taken from a male donor with ankylosing spondylitis.

This clonotype was seen many times. This chain connects TRBV20-1 to TRBJ1-2; TRBD1 is a possible D gene (5 bases). Trimming removed 0 bases from V and 4 bases from J, with 15 bases in between. The V gene's germline CDR1 is DFQATT and CDR2 SNEGSKA (reference sequence). The CDR3 contains 15 residues. The CDR3 DNA is TGCAGTGCTAGAGATGGGGGACCCCGGACCTATGGCTACACCTTC. This gives the protein CSARDGGPRTYGYTF.

This clonotype was found a few times. The CDR3 here is CASSYGLAGGPREQFF. DNA for the CDR3: TGCGCCAGCAGCTACGGACTAGCGGGAGGGCCGAGGGAGCAGTTCTTC. The chain is built from TRBV5-1 and TRBJ2-1, with TRBD2 identical over 15 bases. The CDR3 length is 16 residues. With 3 bases clipped from V and 10 bases from J, the junction kept 8 bases outside the gene matches. Germline CDR1 SGHRS, CDR2 YFSETQ.

In its sample, this clonotype was seen many times. This chain uses TRBV29-1 with TRBJ2-7; TRBD1 matches at 8 bases. The CDR3 has 13 amino acids. Trimming cost V 6 bases and J 3 bases; bases outside gene matches: 7. Germline-derived CDR1 and CDR2 are SQVTM and ANQGSEA. The DNA of the CDR3 is TGCAGCGTCGATGCCGGGACAGGCTACGAGCAGTACTTC. This translates into CSVDAGTGYEQYF.

Many counts were recorded for this clonotype. This rearrangement joins TRBV6-1 to TRBJ2-7; 8 bases are shared with TRBD2. Germline V gives CDR1 MNHNS, CDR2 SASEGT. The CDR3 has 14 amino acids. V lost 6 bases and J lost 2; bases outside the gene matches: 6. CDR3 amino acids: CASRPGGAPYEQYF. DNA of the CDR3: TGTGCCAGCAGACCCGGGGGGGCACCCTACGAGCAGTACTTC.

This clonotype was observed many times. The rearrangement joins TRBV28 to TRBJ2-5; TRBD1 matches at 9 bases. Germline V gives CDR1 MDHEN, CDR2 SYDVKM. V was clipped by 5 bases and J by 7 bases; unmatched bases: 11. The CDR3 consists of 15 residues. Here the CDR3 reads CASSRTGALGWTQYF. The CDR3 DNA follows: TGTGCCAGCAGTCGGACAGGGGCTTTAGGGTGGACCCAGTACTTC.

The table lists this clonotype with many counts. The rearrangement joins TRBV6-5 to TRBJ1-2; D unclear. Germline loops: CDR1 MNHEY, CDR2 SVGAGI. The CDR3 loop spans 15 amino acids. The ends were cut back, 0 bases at V and 2 bases at J, with 10 bases in the middle. CDR3 protein: CASSYSDSGNYGYTF. The DNA of the CDR3 is TGTGCCAGCAGTTACTCGGATTCAGGCAACTATGGCTACACCTTC.

Ten or more counts support this clonotype. This rearrangement joins TRBV7-9 to TRBJ1-1; 8 nucleotides agree with TRBD1. Germline CDR1 and CDR2: SEHNR and FQNEAQ (reference sequence). V shed 6 bases, J shed 8 bases, and the junction held 17 bases outside the gene matches. The CDR3 runs 16 residues. This chain's CDR3 is CASSPDGRTGRWEAFF. DNA of the CDR3: TGTGCCAGCAGTCCTGATGGACGGACAGGGCGTTGGGAAGCTTTCTTT.

The chain has TRBV10-3 and TRBJ2-3, with D uncertain. The CDR3 contains 13 residues. Looked up from germline, CDR1 is ENHRY and CDR2 is SYGVKD. Trimming cost V 3 bases and J 4 bases, with 8 bases left between them. CDR3 nucleotide sequence: TGTGCCATCAGTGACGGATGGGCAGATACGCAGTATTTT. Translation gives CAISDGWADTQYF.

This clonotype appeared many times. J is TRBJ1-2 and V is TRBV15; perhaps TRBD1 as D (5 bases). The CDR3 sequence is 15 residues long. V lost 0 bases and J 7 bases, leaving 15 bases between the germline ends. The germline CDR1 and CDR2 sequences are LNHNV and YYDKDF (reference sequence). The CDR3 protein is CATSRDQQGLGGYTF. The CDR3 nucleotides are TGTGCCACCAGCAGAGATCAGCAGGGTCTCGGTGGCTACACCTTC.

This clonotype was seen repeatedly, ten times or more. This chain connects TRBV5-1 to TRBJ1-2; D may be TRBD1 (5 bases). The ends were cut back, 2 bases at V and 2 bases at J, with 13 bases in the middle. The germline gives CDR1 SGHRS, CDR2 YFSETQ. The CDR3 runs to 15 residues. Here the CDR3 reads CASSFLPGRNYGYTF. The CDR3 DNA sequence: TGCGCCAGCAGCTTTCTCCCGGGACGGAACTATGGCTACACCTTC.

There are a few counts of this clonotype. CDR3 loop: CASSLTGGFPDTQYF. The CDR3 DNA reads as TGTGCCAGCAGCCTTACGGGAGGGTTCCCAGATACGCAGTATTTT. V usage is TRBV7-2 and J usage is TRBJ2-3; 8 bases line up with TRBD2. The junction had 8 bases not matched to a gene; V was cut back by 5 bases and J by 4 bases. The CDR3 runs 15 residues. Germline loops: CDR1 SGHTA, CDR2 FQGNSA. The full variable domain, completed using reference TRBV7-2 and TRBJ2-3, is GAGVSQSPSNKVTEKGKDVELRCDPISGHTALYWYRQSLGQGLEFLIYFQGNSAPDKSGLPSDRFSAERTGGSVSTLTIQRTQQEDSAVYLCASSLTGGFPDTQYFGPGTRLTVL.

This clonotype showed up just a few times. The chain employs TRBV12-3 or TRBV12-4 and TRBJ2-7; possible D gene TRBD1, 6 bases. Between the trimmed V and J ends, which lost 6 bases and 4 bases, there was a span of 16 bases. This CDR3 region has 14 residues. CDR3 in DNA: TGTGCCAGCAGCCCCGTTATAGGGGGATACGAGCAGTACTTC. Protein sequence: CASSPVIGGYEQYF.

This clonotype was recorded many times. No conserved phenylalanine or tryptophan is present at the end of the CDR3, so a read error is the likely explanation. No DNA is shown, since the ends of the CDR3 on it are uncertain; the CDR3 is the one TCRdb lists. The chain uses TRBV6-2 or TRBV6-3 and TRBJ2-7; the table's D call, TRBD1, was not checked against the DNA. The CDR3 is 11 amino acids in total, end residues counted. CDR1 and CDR2 (germline): MNHEY, SVGEGT. CDR3 residues: CAKDLGEPKGD.

In this sample, this clonotype turned up a few times. DNA for the CDR3: TGCAGTGCTATTACTTCGGAGACCCAGTACTTC. It yields the protein CSAITSETQYF. The rearrangement links TRBV20-1 to TRBJ2-5; D is unclear. Germline V CDR1 and CDR2: DFQATT, SNEGSKA (reference sequence). CDR3 length equals 11 residues. Deletions cut 4 bases from V and 5 bases from J, with 8 bases between.

This clonotype was seen at least ten times. The rearrangement joins TRBV2 to TRBJ1-1; tentatively, D is TRBD1 (6 bases). V dropped 0 bases and J dropped 10 bases, with 12 bases sitting between them. The CDR3 is made up of 13 amino acids. Looked up from germline, CDR1 is SNHLY and CDR2 is FYNNEI. DNA of the CDR3: TGTGCCAGCAGTGAAGCGGACAGTGAAGGAGCTTTCTTT. It codes for CASSEADSEGAFF.

This clonotype was observed many times. The chain employs TRBV4-3 and TRBJ2-1; D is perhaps TRBD2 (6 bases). The CDR3 runs 16 residues. Germline V gives CDR1 LGHNA, CDR2 YSLEER. Trimming took 0 bases from V and 8 from J, leaving 17 bases between them. The DNA of the CDR3 is TGCGCCAGCAGCCAAGATGGAGGGCAGGGTGGGGATGAGCAGTTCTTC. Translation: CASSQDGGQGGDEQFF.

The rearrangement links TRBV28 to TRBJ2-4; D tentatively fits TRBD1 or TRBD2 (5 bases each). From germline, CDR1 is MDHEN and CDR2 SYDVKM. The V gene lost 6 bases and the J gene lost 0 bases, with 18 bases spanning the gap. The CDR3 loop spans 17 amino acids. The CDR3 DNA is TGTGCCAGCAGCTCGCCCGGGTTGGGGGTAGCCAAAAACATTCAGTACTTC. This translates into CASSSPGLGVAKNIQYF.

This clonotype has a count of ten or more. This chain joins TRBV12-3 or TRBV12-4 and TRBJ1-1; no firm D call. The CDR3 sequence is 13 residues long. The ends were cut back, 2 bases at V and 5 bases at J, with 9 bases in the middle. The CDR3, as DNA: TGTGCCAGCAGTTTAATGGGAGGTACTGAAGCTTTCTTT. The encoded protein is CASSLMGGTEAFF.

The V call is TRBV9, the J call TRBJ1-5; TRBD1 agrees at 7 bases. The CDR3 is 12 amino acids. J gave up 11 bases and V 3 bases, and 5 bases lay outside the gene matches. The germline V gene has CDR1 SGDLS and CDR2 YYNGEE. CDR3 DNA: TGTGCCAGCAGCGACAAGACAGGGACCCAGCATTTT. Encoded protein: CASSDKTGTQHF.

This clonotype was seen repeatedly, ten times or more. V gene TRBV7-9 combines with J gene TRBJ1-1; 9 positions match TRBD1. Germline CDR1 is SEHNR and CDR2 is FQNEAQ (reference sequence). This CDR3 has 15 residues. With V trimmed by 1 base and J by 6 bases, 6 bases remained unmatched. DNA of the CDR3: TGTGCCAGCAGCTTAGTCCGGGACAGGGTGCCTGAAGCTTTCTTT. This translates into CASSLVRDRVPEAFF.

The gene calls are TRBV28 and TRBJ2-7; no clear D gene. Trimming removed 9 bases from V and 6 bases from J, with 18 bases in between. The CDR3 extends over 13 amino acids. Germline CDR1 MDHEN, CDR2 SYDVKM. The chain's CDR3 is CARGPGLLCEQYF. As DNA, the CDR3 is TGTGCCAGGGGCCCCGGGCTCCTCTGCGAGCAGTACTTC.

The table lists this clonotype with many counts. This chain links TRBV4-3 with TRBJ2-7, with 8 bases matching TRBD1. The CDR3 covers 17 residues. Trimming at V came to 1 base and at J to 6 bases, leaving 14 bases not matched to a gene. Germline lookup yields CDR1 LGHNA and CDR2 YSLEER. CDR3 amino acids: CASSQGTQGTGGREQYF. Here the CDR3 DNA reads TGCGCCAGCAGCCAAGGCACCCAGGGGACAGGAGGCCGCGAGCAGTACTTC.

This clonotype was detected ten times or more. The rearrangement uses TRBV5-1 and TRBJ2-1, with 8 bases fitting TRBD2. Germline V lookup: CDR1 SGHRS, CDR2 YFSETQ. Trimming cost V 7 bases and J 7 bases; bases outside gene matches: 13. This CDR3 is 15 amino acids long. CDR3 region: CASRGMSGGGNEQFF. DNA for the CDR3: TGCGCCAGCCGCGGCATGAGCGGGGGTGGTAATGAGCAGTTCTTC.

In its sample, this clonotype was seen many times. An end of the junction does not agree with germline; a read error may underlie this. Here the CDR3 reads CASSLGAAQETQYF. CDR3 DNA sequence: TGTGCCAGCAGCTTAGGGGCAGCGCAAGAGACCCAGTACTTC. The chain uses TRBV5-1 and TRBJ2-5; perhaps TRBD1 as D (5 bases). The CDR3 has 14 amino acids. Germline values: CDR1 SGHRS, CDR2 YFSETQ.

This clonotype has a count of ten or more. J is TRBJ1-5 and V is TRBV10-3; D uncertain. The V end lost 2 bases, the J end lost 6 bases, and 11 bases lay between the germline ends. Per germline, CDR1 ENHRY and CDR2 SYGVKD. The CDR3 extends over 14 amino acids. CDR3 DNA: TGTGCCATCAGTGAGAAGAGGACGGGTCAGCCCCAGCATTTT. Amino acid sequence: CAISEKRTGQPQHF.